The subject of this entry is one TCR beta chain. Its antigen is still unknown. Per-base quality was not reported, and no clone a single base away is much larger than it. The CDR3, cysteine through phenylalanine, is 14 amino acids long. Of all the DNA, just the CDR3 is kept, 42 bases in frame from base 1. The germline V gene specifies SGHRS as CDR1 and YFSETQ as CDR2. V loses 0 bases of germline sequence and J loses 1 base, and the interval between the two ends is 7 bases. Participants in the prospective study were enrolled through a virtual design, were aged roughly 18 to 100 years, and lived in 24 United States geographic areas. Cohort assignment in the prospective study relied on participant-reported clinical history from a screening survey and a study questionnaire. ImmuneRACE Cohort 3 recovered participants were defined by two consecutive negative NP/OP PCR tests, healthcare professional clearance, or symptom resolution. In the prospective study, mobile phlebotomists collected whole blood, serum and a nasopharyngeal or oropharyngeal swab from each participant. Over an approximately 2-month period, participants in the prospective study had the option of providing additional blood draws and questionnaires. Before DNA extraction, prospective study blood samples were shipped either frozen or at room temperature.

These data come from a study of blood T cell repertoires in COVID-19 (dated by TCRdb to about 2020). As for the study more broadly: Samples covering the acute and convalescent phases of COVID-19 were provided by collaborators in the United States, Italy and Spain. The sample metadata nearly always contained a de-identified subject ID, COVID-19 status, age in years and sex. The samples were drawn from two sources: the first 160 participants of the ongoing ImmuneRACE study, and over 950 subjects contributed by 6 global collaborators. Where available, HLA class I and class II types were obtained from metadata supplied by the sample provider rather than from assay-based typing. The repertoires were made available in a free public database intended to serve as a resource for research on the immune response to SARS-CoV-2. The material from the prospective study consisted of cDNA or gDNA derived from T cells, B-cell-depleted T cells, or PBMCs. The dataset comprised deeply sampled blood TCRbeta repertoires from subjects exposed to, actively infected with, or recovered from COVID-19.

The research as a whole found: How much clinical and demographic metadata was included differed by source and by participant, and the metadata was provided uncurated.

TCRbeta CDR3 regions were amplified from genomic DNA by means of the immunoSEQ Assay, a bias-controlled multiplex PCR. The published analysis was carried out like this. The number of nucleated cells in each sample was estimated from the amplification of reference gene primers within the assay. Sequence reads were collapsed and filtered to measure the absolute abundance of every unique TCRbeta CDR3 rearrangement. Productive Simpson clonality was computed per sample as the square root of Simpson's diversity index over productive rearrangements. TCRdb carries this immuneACCESS record with in-frame sequences only. Its versions omit some clonotypes, under half of them owing to an unresolved V gene in the studies checked, with the rest unexplained. The V and J calls and the clone size are those of that table, but D and trimming were determined from the DNA. This sample is represented by approximately 17,000 clones; approximately 90% of them were singletons. 5% of the sample is held by the ten biggest clonotypes.

This clonotype was sampled from a woman aged 25 to 39 who had recovered from COVID-19. The chain was built from TRBV5-1 and TRBJ1-1; there is no confident call for the D gene. Sample: PBMCs or T cells enriched from blood (not recorded which). The CDR3: CASSLGERNTEAFF. The nucleotide sequence reads TGCGCCAGCAGCTTGGGAGAGCGGAACACTGAAGCTTTCTTT.